The entry that follows covers one T cell receptor beta chain sequence. The antigen this receptor binds is unknown. The input lacks base qualities; no much larger clone sits a single base away. Whole blood was collected in K2EDTA tubes by collaborating institutions according to the institutions' own protocols. For TCRbeta analysis, collaborator samples were shipped as frozen whole blood, as isolated PBMCs, or as DNA extracted from either sample type. CDR1 and CDR2 (SGHVS, FQNEAQ) derive from the germline V gene. V was cut back by 5 bases and J by 8 bases, leaving a gap of 21 bases between them. Including the terminal cysteine and phenylalanine, the CDR3 comprises 15 residues. Only the CDR3 portion is preserved as DNA: 45 bases, with reading frame beginning at the first base. These data originate in a study of blood T cell repertoires in COVID-19 (dated by TCRdb to the early 2020s). Turning to the overall study: The collaborator samples originated in the United States, Italy and Spain and spanned the acute and convalescent phases of COVID-19. The samples were drawn from two sources: the first 160 participants of the ongoing ImmuneRACE study, and 950 to 1,500 subjects contributed by 6 global collaborators. The sample metadata nearly always contained a de-identified subject ID, COVID-19 status, age in years and sex. Subjects who had been exposed to COVID-19, were actively infected with it, or had recovered from it provided the deeply sampled blood TCRbeta repertoires that made up the dataset. A freely available public database, intended as a resource for researchers studying the immune response to SARS-CoV-2, is where the repertoires were released. The prospective study material was composed of cDNA or gDNA derived from T cells, B-cell-depleted T cells, or PBMCs. Where available, HLA class I and class II types were taken from metadata supplied by the sample provider and were not determined by assay-based typing.

TCRbeta CDR3 regions were amplified from genomic DNA by means of the immunoSEQ Assay, a bias-controlled multiplex PCR. Per the authors' processing: Nucleated cell counts per sample were estimated from amplification of reference gene primers within the assay. Sequence reads were collapsed and filtered to measure the absolute abundance of every unique TCRbeta CDR3 rearrangement. For each sample, productive Simpson clonality was calculated by taking the square root of Simpson's diversity index across productive rearrangements. TCRdb took this table from immuneACCESS and kept in-frame rearrangements with V and J called. Such tables lack part of the clones; where checked against another copy, unresolved V genes explain under half of the gap, and the rest is unexplained. That table is the source of V, J and clone size, and D and trimming were worked out from the DNA. The sample profile shows approximately 100,000 clones; around 75% of them were found once. 15% to 20% of the sample is in the top ten clones.

Beyond this particular receptor, the publication reports: The amount of clinical and demographic metadata varied by source and participant and was provided uncurated.

This sequence originates from a woman at least 80 years old with active or convalescent COVID-19. The source material was peripheral blood. This chain is built from TRBV7-8 and TRBJ1-2; there is no confident call for the D gene. The DNA sequence reads TGTGCCAGCAGCCTGGCAGGTTCCCCAAATCTGGGCTACACCTTC. Translated, this gives CASSLAGSPNLGYTF.